The 20 T cell receptor beta chains below all came from one sample that was sequenced in a study of OX40 agonist ivuxolimab in advanced cancers. Clones were sequenced by immunoSEQ multiplex PCR, and TCRdb holds only the in-frame ones, with some missing. The sample lists about 150,000 clones; approximately 94% were seen once. Sequencing used CD4+ or CD8+ T cells sorted from blood, obtained in a trial of the OX40 agonist ivuxolimab. All receptors come from an adult with an advanced solid tumor such as melanoma, head and neck, liver or kidney cancer.

The J gene is TRBJ2-1, the V gene TRBV11-3; 13 nucleotides agree with TRBD2. CDR1 and CDR2 from the germline V gene are SGHNT and YENEEA. CDR3 size: 14 residues. V lost 5 bases, J lost 9 bases, and 4 bases stayed unmatched. CDR3: CASSPGLAGFEQFF. DNA of the CDR3: TGTGCCAGCAGCCCGGGACTAGCGGGATTTGAGCAGTTCTTC.

The J gene is TRBJ1-3, the V gene TRBV30; possible D gene TRBD1, 5 bases. The CDR3 is 15 amino acids. V shed 7 bases and J shed 0 bases, with 16 bases lying between them. The germline gives CDR1 GTSNPN, CDR2 SVGIG (reference sequence). The CDR3 is CAYTGDRNSGNTIYF. Here the CDR3 DNA reads TGTGCCTACACGGGGGACCGCAACTCTGGAAACACCATATATTTT.

The V and J genes are TRBV6-5 and TRBJ1-1; TRBD1 might be the D (6 bases). Germline loops: CDR1 MNHEY, CDR2 SVGAGI. Trimming pared 0 bases from V and 1 base from J, leaving 12 bases between. The length of the CDR3 is 16 residues. CDR3 sequence: CASSYSRGLSNTEAFF. The CDR3 DNA follows: TGTGCCAGCAGTTACTCCAGGGGACTGTCGAACACTGAAGCTTTCTTT.

This CDR3 is CASSLELTGTNGYTF. The CDR3 nucleotides read TGTGCCAGCAGCTTAGAGTTGACAGGTACAAATGGCTACACCTTC. The V and J genes are TRBV7-2 and TRBJ1-2, with D perhaps matching TRBD1 (6 bases). Trimming stripped 1 base from V and 6 bases from J, with 15 bases between. In germline, CDR1 is SGHTA, CDR2 FQGNSA. The CDR3 spans 15 residues. The whole variable domain, filled in from reference TRBV7-2 and TRBJ1-2, reads GAGVSQSPSNKVTEKGKDVELRCDPISGHTALYWYRQSLGQGLEFLIYFQGNSAPDKSGLPSDRFSAERTGGSVSTLTIQRTQQEDSAVYLCASSLELTGTNGYTFGSGTRLTVV.

V usage is TRBV5-8 and J usage is TRBJ2-5; 7 nucleotides match TRBD1. CDR3 size: 14 residues. Trimming cost V 5 bases and J 5 bases; bases outside gene matches: 9. Germline CDR1 reads SGHTS; CDR2 reads YDEGEE. CDR3 nucleotide sequence: TGTGCCAGCAGAAACCGGGACAGACAGGAGACCCAGTACTTC. Residues: CASRNRDRQETQYF.

The rearrangement joins TRBV7-2 to TRBJ2-7; D unresolved. Germline V gives CDR1 SGHTA, CDR2 FQGNSA. This CDR3 contains 14 residues. The V and J ends lost 1 base and 0 bases respectively, with 7 bases between them. CDR3 sequence: CASSLDRNSYEQYF. The CDR3 nucleotides are TGTGCCAGCAGCTTAGACCGTAACTCCTACGAGCAGTACTTC.

As regards this clone: Different DNA sequences within this sample yield the same CDR3. The rearrangement uses TRBV5-1 and TRBJ1-1, with D possibly being TRBD1 (5 bases). CDR1 is SGHRS and CDR2 is YFSETQ in the germline V gene. This CDR3 has 14 amino acids. V lost 4 bases, J lost 1 base, and 11 bases lay in between. CDR3 sequence (DNA): TGCGCCAGCAGCCTCGACAGACCGAACACTGAAGCTTTCTTT. Translation: CASSLDRPNTEAFF.

The chain joins TRBV5-1 to TRBJ2-4; no firm D call. The CDR3 loop spans 15 amino acids. The V end was cut by 0 bases, the J end by 6 bases, with 13 bases between. Germline assignment: CDR1 SGHRS and CDR2 YFSETQ. CDR3 sequence (DNA): TGCGCCAGCAGCTTGGCATCTGGGCAGAGAAACATTCAGTACTTC. Translated, it gives CASSLASGQRNIQYF.

This rearrangement joins TRBV18 to TRBJ1-2; possible D gene TRBD1, 5 bases. V shed 3 bases and J shed 8 bases, with 13 bases lying between them. Looked up from germline, CDR1 is KGHSH and CDR2 is LQKENI. The CDR3 has 13 amino acids. Written as DNA, the CDR3 is TGTGCCAGCTCACCCGAAGGGGACGGGGGCTACACCTTC. Translated: CASSPEGDGGYTF. The variable domain in full, completed from reference TRBV18 and TRBJ1-2, reads NAGVMQNPRHLVRRRGQEARLRCSPMKGHSHVYWYRQLPEEGLKFMVYLQKENIIDESGMPKERFSAEFPKEGPSILRIQQVVRGDSAAYFCASSPEGDGGYTFGSGTRLTVV.

The chain couples TRBV28 to TRBJ1-5, with 7 bases fitting TRBD1. Germline lookup yields CDR1 MDHEN and CDR2 SYDVKM. This CDR3 has 15 amino acids. With 1 base clipped from V and 6 bases from J, the junction kept 6 bases outside the gene matches. The CDR3 here is CASSLLGTVGQPQHF. The CDR3 region has the DNA TGTGCCAGCAGTTTATTGGGGACAGTGGGTCAGCCCCAGCATTTT.

This sequence joins TRBV25-1 and TRBJ1-2, with D unclear. CDR1 and CDR2 (germline): MGHDK, SYGVNS. The CDR3 runs 15 residues. The V and J ends lost 1 base and 2 bases respectively, with 11 bases between them. The chain's CDR3 is CASSELRGLNYGYTF. The CDR3 DNA sequence: TGTGCCAGCAGTGAATTGCGGGGATTAAACTATGGCTACACCTTC.

This clone was observed once. This chain uses TRBV5-8 with TRBJ2-7, with TRBD2 as a possible D gene (6 bases). V dropped 2 bases and J dropped 12 bases, with 12 bases sitting between them. Germline loops: CDR1 SGHTS, CDR2 YDEGEE. This CDR3 has 11 residues. The CDR3 sequence: CASSFGLIPYF. CDR3 in DNA: TGTGCCAGCAGCTTCGGACTAATCCCGTACTTC.

V usage is TRBV25-1 and J usage is TRBJ1-1; no reliable D call. Germline CDR1 MGHDK, CDR2 SYGVNS. Trimming took off 4 bases at V and 9 bases at J, with 15 bases between the two ends. The CDR3 covers 13 residues. The DNA of the CDR3 is TGTGCCAGCAGTGGGCCGATGAGTACCCAAGCTTTCTTT. It translates to CASSGPMSTQAFF.

This clone occurred once. V and J are TRBV28 and TRBJ1-1, with unresolved D. V lost 2 bases, J lost 7 bases, and 14 bases lay in between. The CDR3 is 14 amino acids. Germline V gives CDR1 MDHEN, CDR2 SYDVKM. The CDR3 DNA sequence: TGTGCCAGCAGTTTAGCAAGGGCCACCCGTGAAGCTTTCTTT. Protein: CASSLARATREAFF.

CDR3 nucleotides: TGTGCCAGCAGCTTTCCGGGGCCCGGGGAGCTGTTTTTT. As protein: CASSFPGPGELFF. This chain uses TRBV5-4 with TRBJ2-2, with D possibly being TRBD1 or TRBD2 (5 bases each). Trimming left V 2 bases short and J 6 bases short, with 8 bases between. This CDR3 is built from 13 residues. Germline loops: CDR1 SGHNT, CDR2 YYREEE (reference sequence).

This chain links TRBV29-1 with TRBJ2-1; D possibly corresponds to TRBD2 (5 bases). The CDR3 consists of 16 residues. Trimming took off 0 bases at V and 3 bases at J, with 15 bases between the two ends. The germline V gene has CDR1 SQVTM and CDR2 ANQGSEA. The CDR3, as DNA: TGCAGCGTTGAAGATTCCCGGCTAGCAGTCTACAATGAGCAGTTCTTC. This gives the protein CSVEDSRLAVYNEQFF.

The chain employs TRBV18 and TRBJ1-1, with TRBD1 identical over 11 bases. V lost 4 bases, J lost 2 bases, and 12 bases stayed unmatched. CDR3 length: 18 amino acids. Germline CDR1 reads KGHSH; CDR2 reads LQKENI. CDR3 DNA: TGTGCCAGCTCACTGTGGAGGGACAGGGGGGGAAGTAACACTGAAGCTTTCTTT. Residues: CASSLWRDRGGSNTEAFF.

The V call is TRBV5-5, the J call TRBJ2-7, with D perhaps given as TRBD1 or TRBD2 (5 bases each). The CDR3 loop spans 14 amino acids. The V end was cut by 1 base, the J end by 2 bases, with 10 bases between. Germline CDR1 SGHKS, CDR2 YYEKEE (reference sequence). The CDR3 is CASSLLGGPYEQYF. CDR3 nucleotides: TGTGCCAGCAGCTTGCTTGGGGGTCCCTACGAGCAGTACTTC.

V is TRBV4-3 and J is TRBJ2-1, with TRBD2 matching over 8 bases. The CDR3 totals 15 residues. V lost 1 base, J lost 3 bases, and 2 bases stayed unmatched. Germline V gives CDR1 LGHNA, CDR2 YSLEER. The CDR3 loop reads CASSQGAGVYNEQFF. The CDR3 bases are TGCGCCAGCAGCCAAGGAGCGGGGGTCTACAATGAGCAGTTCTTC.

The chain joins TRBV27 to TRBJ1-5; tentatively, D is TRBD1 (6 bases). Trimming left V 7 bases short and J 9 bases short, with 13 bases between. The CDR3 spans 12 residues. Per germline, CDR1 MNHEY and CDR2 SMNVEV (reference sequence). CDR3: CASNRYRAPQHF. CDR3 bases: TGTGCCAGCAACCGATACAGGGCGCCCCAGCATTTT.